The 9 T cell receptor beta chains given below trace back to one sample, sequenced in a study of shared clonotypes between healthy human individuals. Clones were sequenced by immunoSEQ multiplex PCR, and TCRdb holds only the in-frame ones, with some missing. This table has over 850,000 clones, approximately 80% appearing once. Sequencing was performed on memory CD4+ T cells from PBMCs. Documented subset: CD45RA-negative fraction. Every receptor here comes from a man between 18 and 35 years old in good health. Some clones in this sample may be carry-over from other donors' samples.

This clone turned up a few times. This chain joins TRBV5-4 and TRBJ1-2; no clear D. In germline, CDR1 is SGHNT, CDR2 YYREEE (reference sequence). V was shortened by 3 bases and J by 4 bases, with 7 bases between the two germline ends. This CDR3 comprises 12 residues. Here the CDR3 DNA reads TGTGCCAGCAGCTCCCCGGCCTATGGCTACACCTTC. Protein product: CASSSPAYGYTF.

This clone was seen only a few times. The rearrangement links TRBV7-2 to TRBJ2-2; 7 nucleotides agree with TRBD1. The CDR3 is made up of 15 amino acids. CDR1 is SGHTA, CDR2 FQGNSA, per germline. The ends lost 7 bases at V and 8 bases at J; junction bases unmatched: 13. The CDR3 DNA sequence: TGTGCCAGCACCACTTACTCGACAGGGACGGGGGAGCTGTTTTTT. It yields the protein CASTTYSTGTGELFF.

CDR3 loop: CASSSVAGGPGEQFF. The DNA of the CDR3 is TGCGCCAGCAGCTCGGTAGCGGGAGGGCCTGGTGAGCAGTTCTTC. V gene TRBV5-1 combines with J gene TRBJ2-1, with TRBD2 matching over 11 bases. CDR3 length equals 15 residues. Germline CDR1 SGHRS, CDR2 YFSETQ. With V trimmed by 3 bases and J by 9 bases, 8 bases remained unmatched.

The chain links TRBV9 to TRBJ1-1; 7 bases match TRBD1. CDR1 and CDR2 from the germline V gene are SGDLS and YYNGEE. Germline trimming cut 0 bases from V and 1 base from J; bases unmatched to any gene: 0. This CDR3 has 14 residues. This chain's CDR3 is CASSVAGGNTEAFF. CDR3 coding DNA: TGTGCCAGCAGCGTAGCAGGGGGGAACACTGAAGCTTTCTTT.

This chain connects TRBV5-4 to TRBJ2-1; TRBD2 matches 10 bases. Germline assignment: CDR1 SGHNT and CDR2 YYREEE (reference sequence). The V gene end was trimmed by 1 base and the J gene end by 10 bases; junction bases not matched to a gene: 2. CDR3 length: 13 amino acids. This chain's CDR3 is CASSLSLAGEQFF. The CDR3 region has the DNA TGTGCCAGCAGCTTGTCACTAGCGGGAGAGCAGTTCTTC.

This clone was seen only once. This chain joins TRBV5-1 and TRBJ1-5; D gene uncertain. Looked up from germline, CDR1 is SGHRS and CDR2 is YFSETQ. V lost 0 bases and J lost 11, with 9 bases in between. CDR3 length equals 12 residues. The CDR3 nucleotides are TGCGCCAGCAGCTTGGGTTACTTGGCCCAGCATTTT. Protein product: CASSLGYLAQHF. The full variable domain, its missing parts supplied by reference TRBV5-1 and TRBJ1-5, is KAGVTQTPRYLIKTRGQQVTLSCSPISGHRSVSWYQQTPGQGLQFLFEYFSETQRNKGNFPGRFSGRQFSNSRSEMNVSTLELGDSALYLCASSLGYLAQHFGDGTRLSIL.

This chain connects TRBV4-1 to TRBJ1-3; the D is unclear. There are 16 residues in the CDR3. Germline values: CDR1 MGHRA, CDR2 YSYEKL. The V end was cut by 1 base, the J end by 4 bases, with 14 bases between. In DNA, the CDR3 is TGCGCCAGCAGCCAAGTAGTTTATGGACTAGGAAACACCATATATTTT. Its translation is CASSQVVYGLGNTIYF.

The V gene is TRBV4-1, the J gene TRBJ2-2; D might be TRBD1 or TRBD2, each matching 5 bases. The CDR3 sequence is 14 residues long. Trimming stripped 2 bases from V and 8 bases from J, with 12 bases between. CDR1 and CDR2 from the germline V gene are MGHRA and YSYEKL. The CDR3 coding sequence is TGCGCCAGCAGCCAACCCACTGAGGGGGGGGAGCTGTTTTTT. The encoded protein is CASSQPTEGGELFF.

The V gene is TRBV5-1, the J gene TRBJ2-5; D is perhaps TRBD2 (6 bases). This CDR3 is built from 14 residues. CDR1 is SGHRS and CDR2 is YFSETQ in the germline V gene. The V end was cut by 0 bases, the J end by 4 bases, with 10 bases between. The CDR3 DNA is TGCGCCAGCAGCTTGGATTCGGGGGTAGAGACCCAGTACTTC. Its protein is CASSLDSGVETQYF. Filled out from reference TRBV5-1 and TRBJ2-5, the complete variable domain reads KAGVTQTPRYLIKTRGQQVTLSCSPISGHRSVSWYQQTPGQGLQFLFEYFSETQRNKGNFPGRFSGRQFSNSRSEMNVSTLELGDSALYLCASSLDSGVETQYFGPGTRLLVL.